One sample yielded the 5 T cell receptor beta chains listed below, sequenced in a study of radiotherapy plus CTLA-4 blockade in lung cancer. Sequenced by immunoSEQ multiplex PCR; TCRdb stores in-frame clones only, minus some. The sample shows about 85,000 clones, roughly 86% of them seen only once. This specimen consisted of peripheral blood, obtained from a patient treated with radiotherapy plus ipilimumab. These receptor sequences come from a human donor with non-small cell lung cancer who had a partial response to radiotherapy plus ipilimumab.

The rearrangement uses TRBV2 and TRBJ1-2; a weak D match, TRBD1 (6 bases). Trimming took off 6 bases at V and 3 bases at J, with 14 bases between the two ends. This CDR3 has 14 amino acids. Germline CDR1 SNHLY, CDR2 FYNNEI. CDR3 residues: CASRQDSRYYGYTF. For the CDR3, the DNA is TGTGCCAGCAGACAGGACAGCCGATACTATGGCTACACCTTC.

The chain employs TRBV28 and TRBJ2-1; the match to TRBD2 covers 7 bases. CDR1 is MDHEN, CDR2 SYDVKM, per germline. Trimming cost V 3 bases and J 0 bases; bases outside gene matches: 5. The CDR3 length is 16 residues. The CDR3 is CASSLVGGLSYNEQFF. The CDR3 DNA follows: TGTGCCAGCAGTTTGGTGGGAGGGCTCTCCTACAATGAGCAGTTCTTC.

The chain employs TRBV11-2 and TRBJ2-7; tentative D call: TRBD2 (5 bases). This CDR3 has 14 amino acids. V was pared by 1 base and J by 3 bases, with 10 bases between. Per germline, CDR1 SGHAT and CDR2 FQNNGV. The CDR3: CASSLGRVNYEQYF. The CDR3 bases are TGTGCCAGCAGCTTAGGGCGGGTAAACTACGAGCAGTACTTC.

This clone was counted a few times. The chain is built from TRBV4-3 and TRBJ2-5; weak D call: TRBD2 (5 bases). Deletions cut 5 bases from V and 1 base from J, with 11 bases between. Germline V gives CDR1 LGHNA, CDR2 YSLEER. This CDR3 spans 14 amino acids. DNA for the CDR3: TGCGCCAGCAGCTCCGGGGAGACCCAAGAGACCCAGTACTTC. Translated, it gives CASSSGETQETQYF.

The V gene is TRBV4-1, the J gene TRBJ2-7; D unclear. Between the trimmed V and J ends, which lost 0 bases and 7 bases, there was a span of 7 bases. Germline V gene lookup returns CDR1 MGHRA and CDR2 YSYEKL. The CDR3 has 12 amino acids. In DNA, the CDR3 is TGCGCCAGCAGCCAAGACAGAATGGAGCAGTACTTC. Its protein is CASSQDRMEQYF.